What follows describes a single T cell receptor (beta chain). The clone's antigen remains unknown. This may come from a read error, since a much larger clone is one base off. The conserved closing phenylalanine or tryptophan is absent in this CDR3, likely reflecting a read error. The sample is drawn from a study of T cell repertoires in cytomegalovirus infection (dated by TCRdb to between 2018 and 2020). A note on the overall study: Peptide stimulations targeted recently identified HLA-C-restricted CMV epitopes, whose presentation resists viral immunomodulation, together with well-studied HLA-B-restricted epitopes. Donor HLA type was relevant to the analysis, because carriage of CMV infection together with the matching HLA type was indicated by public TCR beta signatures. Summary of the overall study and its limitations: In both this cohort and an independent roughly 350-donor cohort, the cumulative frequency of public TCR beta family members distinguished carriers of CMV infection plus the relevant HLA type. The ex vivo response was dominated by HLA-C-restricted CMV-specific TCR beta clonotypes, and the single most frequent clonotype in two of eight donors was supplied by these HLA-C-restricted clonotypes.

V ends up 5 bases short and J 2 bases short, with an unmatched junction base count of 4. The length of the CDR3 is 14 amino acids, counting both ends. The kept DNA is CDR3 alone, 42 bases in frame from the first base. As encoded in the germline V gene (reference sequence), CDR1 is MNHEY while CDR2 is SMNVEV. The treatment or condition label for this specimen denotes: in vitro stimulation with specific CMV peptide epitopes to enrich CMV-specific T cells. Sequencing took place on an Illumina HiSeq 1500. TCRdb reanalyzed the raw reads on its own, using fastp at Q25 for trimming and MiXCR for clone calling, and kept in-frame beta chains. Rows with a matching CDR3 protein are joined into one entry that keeps the most common DNA and genes. Present in this sample are under 300,000 distinct CDR3 sequences, 22% of which were seen just once. The ten largest clones represent roughly a fifth of the sample.

Sequenced here: cultured PBMCs, sampled from culture after CMV antigen stimulation. This TCR was recovered from a human donor in good health (CMV status not recorded). Some clones in this sample may be carry-over from other donors' samples. Recombination joined TRBV27 with TRBJ2-7, with TRBD2 identical over 9 junction bases. The DNA reads as follows: TGTGCCAGCAGTCCGCTAGCGGGGACCTACGAGCAGTACTCC. It encodes CASSPLAGTYEQYS.